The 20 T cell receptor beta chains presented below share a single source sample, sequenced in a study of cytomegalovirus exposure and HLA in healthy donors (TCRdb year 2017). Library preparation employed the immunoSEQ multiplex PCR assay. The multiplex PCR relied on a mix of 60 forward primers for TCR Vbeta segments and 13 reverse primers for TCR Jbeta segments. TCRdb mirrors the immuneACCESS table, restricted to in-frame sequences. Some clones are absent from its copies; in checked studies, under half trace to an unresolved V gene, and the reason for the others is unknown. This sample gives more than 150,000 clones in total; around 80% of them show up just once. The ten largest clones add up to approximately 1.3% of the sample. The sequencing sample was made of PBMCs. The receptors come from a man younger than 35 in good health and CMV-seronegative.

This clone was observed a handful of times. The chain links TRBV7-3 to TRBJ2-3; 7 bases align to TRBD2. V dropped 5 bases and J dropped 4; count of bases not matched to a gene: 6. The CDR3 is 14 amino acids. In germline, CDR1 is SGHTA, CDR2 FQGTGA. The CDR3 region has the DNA TGTGCCAGCAGCCTCCAACGGGGGGCAGATACGCAGTATTTT. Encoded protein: CASSLQRGADTQYF.

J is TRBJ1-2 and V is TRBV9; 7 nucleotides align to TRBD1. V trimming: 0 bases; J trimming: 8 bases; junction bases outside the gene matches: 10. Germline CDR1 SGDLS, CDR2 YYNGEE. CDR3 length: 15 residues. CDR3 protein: CASSVAAGGLRGYTF. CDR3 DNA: TGTGCCAGCAGCGTAGCGGCAGGGGGGTTGAGAGGCTACACCTTC.

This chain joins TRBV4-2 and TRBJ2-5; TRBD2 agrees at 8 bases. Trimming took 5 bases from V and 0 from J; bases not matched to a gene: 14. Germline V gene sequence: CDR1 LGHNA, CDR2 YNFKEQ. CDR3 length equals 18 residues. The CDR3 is CASSANSGRGEYQETQYF. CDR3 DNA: TGTGCCAGCAGCGCTAATTCCGGGCGGGGGGAATACCAAGAGACCCAGTACTTC.

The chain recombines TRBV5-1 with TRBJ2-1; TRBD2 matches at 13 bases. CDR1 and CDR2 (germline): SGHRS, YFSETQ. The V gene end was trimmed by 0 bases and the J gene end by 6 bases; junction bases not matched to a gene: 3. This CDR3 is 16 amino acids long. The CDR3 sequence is CASSLGLAGGGNEQFF. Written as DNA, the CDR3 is TGCGCCAGCAGCTTGGGACTAGCGGGAGGTGGCAATGAGCAGTTCTTC.

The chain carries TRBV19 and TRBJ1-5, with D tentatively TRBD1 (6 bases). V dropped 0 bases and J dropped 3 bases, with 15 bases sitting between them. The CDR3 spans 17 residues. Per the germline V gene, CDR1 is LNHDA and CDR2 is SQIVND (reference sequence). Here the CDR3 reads CASSIEKKDRFNQPQHF. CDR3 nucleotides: TGTGCCAGTAGTATAGAGAAAAAAGACAGGTTCAATCAGCCCCAGCATTTT.

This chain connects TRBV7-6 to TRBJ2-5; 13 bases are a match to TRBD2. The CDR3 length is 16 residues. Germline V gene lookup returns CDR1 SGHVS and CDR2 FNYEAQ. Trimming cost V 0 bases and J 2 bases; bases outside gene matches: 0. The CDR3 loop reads CASSLAGLAGQETQYF. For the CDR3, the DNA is TGTGCCAGCAGCTTAGCGGGACTAGCGGGGCAAGAGACCCAGTACTTC.

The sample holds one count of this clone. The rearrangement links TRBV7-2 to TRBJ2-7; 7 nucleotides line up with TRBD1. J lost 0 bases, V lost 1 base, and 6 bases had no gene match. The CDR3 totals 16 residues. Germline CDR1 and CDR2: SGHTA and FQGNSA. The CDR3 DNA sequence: TGTGCCAGCAGCTTAGAAGGGGGCCTGAGCTCCTACGAGCAGTACTTC. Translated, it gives CASSLEGGLSSYEQYF.

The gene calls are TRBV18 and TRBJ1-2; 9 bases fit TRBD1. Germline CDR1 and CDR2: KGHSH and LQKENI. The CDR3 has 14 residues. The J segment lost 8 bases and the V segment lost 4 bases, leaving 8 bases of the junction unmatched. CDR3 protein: CASSQGVDRGGYTF. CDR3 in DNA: TGTGCCAGCTCACAGGGAGTCGACAGGGGGGGCTACACCTTC.

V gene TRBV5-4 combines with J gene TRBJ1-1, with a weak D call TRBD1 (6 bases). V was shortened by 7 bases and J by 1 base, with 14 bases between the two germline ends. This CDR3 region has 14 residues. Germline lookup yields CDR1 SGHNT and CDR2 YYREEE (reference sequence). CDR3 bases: TGTGCCAGCGGGGGCGGCTTGCGGAACACTGAAGCTTTCTTT. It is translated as CASGGGLRNTEAFF.

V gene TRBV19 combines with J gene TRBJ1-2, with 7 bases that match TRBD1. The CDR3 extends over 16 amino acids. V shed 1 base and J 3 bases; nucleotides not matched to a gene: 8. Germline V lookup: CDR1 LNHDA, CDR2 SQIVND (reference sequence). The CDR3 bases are TGTGCCAGTAGTATAGGCCGTACAGGGGTAGACTATGGCTACACCTTC. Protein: CASSIGRTGVDYGYTF.

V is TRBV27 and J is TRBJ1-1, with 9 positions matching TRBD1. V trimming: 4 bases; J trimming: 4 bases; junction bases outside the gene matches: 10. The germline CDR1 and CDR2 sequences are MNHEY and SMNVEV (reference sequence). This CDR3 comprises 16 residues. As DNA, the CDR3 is TGTGCCAGCAGTTCCTCCGGGACAGGGTTTGTCACTGAAGCTTTCTTT. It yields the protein CASSSSGTGFVTEAFF.

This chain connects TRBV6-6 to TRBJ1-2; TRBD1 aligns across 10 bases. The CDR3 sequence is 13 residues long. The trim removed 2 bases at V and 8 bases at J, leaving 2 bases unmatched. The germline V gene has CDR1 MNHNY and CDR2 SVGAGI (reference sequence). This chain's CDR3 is CASSYGQGVGYTF. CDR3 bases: TGTGCCAGCAGTTACGGACAGGGGGTCGGCTACACCTTC.

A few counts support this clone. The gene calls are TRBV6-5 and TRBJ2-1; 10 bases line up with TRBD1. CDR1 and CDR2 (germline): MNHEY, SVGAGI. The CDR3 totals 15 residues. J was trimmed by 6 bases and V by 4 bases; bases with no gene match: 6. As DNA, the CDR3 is TGTGCCAGCAGTTCGGGGGGGACAGGGGCCAATGAGCAGTTCTTC. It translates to CASSSGGTGANEQFF.

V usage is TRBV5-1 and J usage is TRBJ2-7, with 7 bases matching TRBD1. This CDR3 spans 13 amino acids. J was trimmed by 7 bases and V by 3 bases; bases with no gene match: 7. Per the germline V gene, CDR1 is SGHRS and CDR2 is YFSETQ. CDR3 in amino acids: CASSYDRAREQYF. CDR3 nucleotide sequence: TGCGCCAGCAGCTACGACAGGGCTCGGGAGCAGTACTTC.

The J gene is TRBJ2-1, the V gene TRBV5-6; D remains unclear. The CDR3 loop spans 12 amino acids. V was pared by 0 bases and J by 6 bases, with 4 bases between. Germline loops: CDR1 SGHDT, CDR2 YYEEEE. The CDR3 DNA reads TGTGCCAGCAGCTTGGGTCTCAATGAGCAGTTCTTC. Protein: CASSLGLNEQFF.

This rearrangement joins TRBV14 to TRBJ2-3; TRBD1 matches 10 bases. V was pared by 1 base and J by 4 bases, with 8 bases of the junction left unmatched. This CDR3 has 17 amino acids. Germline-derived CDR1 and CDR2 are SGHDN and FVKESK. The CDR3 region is CASSQVRGTGVADTQYF. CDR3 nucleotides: TGTGCCAGCAGCCAAGTGAGAGGGACAGGGGTAGCAGATACGCAGTATTTT.

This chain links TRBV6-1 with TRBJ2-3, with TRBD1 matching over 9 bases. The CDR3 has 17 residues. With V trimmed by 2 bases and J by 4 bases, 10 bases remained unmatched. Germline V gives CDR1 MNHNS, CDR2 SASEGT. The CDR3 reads CASSELGTGLLSDTQYF. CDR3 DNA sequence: TGTGCCAGCAGTGAACTAGGGACAGGGCTTCTCTCAGATACGCAGTATTTT.

Here the CDR3 DNA reads TGTGCCAGCAGTTCTTCCCGCCTATATAGCAATCAGCCCCAGCATTTT. Residues: CASSSSRLYSNQPQHF. This rearrangement joins TRBV6-5 to TRBJ1-5; D unclear. Germline V lookup: CDR1 MNHEY, CDR2 SVGAGI. The CDR3 contains 16 residues. V was cut by 4 bases and J by 0 bases, with 13 bases left in between.

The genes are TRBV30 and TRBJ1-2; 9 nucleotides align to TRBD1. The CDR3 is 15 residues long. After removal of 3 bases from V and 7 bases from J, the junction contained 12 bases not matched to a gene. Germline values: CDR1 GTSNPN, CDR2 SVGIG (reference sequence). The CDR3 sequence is CAWRTKTDRGGGYTF. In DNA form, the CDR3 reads TGTGCCTGGAGGACGAAAACGGACAGGGGTGGTGGCTACACCTTC. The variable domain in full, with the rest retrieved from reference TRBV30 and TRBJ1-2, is SQTIHQWPATLVQPVGSPLSLECTVEGTSNPNLYWYRQAAGRGLQLLFYSVGIGQISSEVPQNLSASRPQDRQFILSSKKLLLSDSGFYLCAWRTKTDRGGGYTFGSGTRLTVV.

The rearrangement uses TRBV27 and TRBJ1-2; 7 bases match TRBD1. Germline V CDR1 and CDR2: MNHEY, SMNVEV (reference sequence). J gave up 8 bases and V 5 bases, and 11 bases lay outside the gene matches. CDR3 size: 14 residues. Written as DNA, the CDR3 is TGTGCCAGCAGTATGGGTGTGTCAGGGGGAGGCTACACCTTC. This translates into CASSMGVSGGGYTF.